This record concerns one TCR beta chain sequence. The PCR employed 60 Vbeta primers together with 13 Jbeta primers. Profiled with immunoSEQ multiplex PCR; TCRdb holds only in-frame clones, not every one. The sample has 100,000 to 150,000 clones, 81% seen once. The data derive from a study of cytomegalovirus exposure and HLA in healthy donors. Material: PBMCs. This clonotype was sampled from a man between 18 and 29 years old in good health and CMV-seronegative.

The CDR3, as DNA: TGTGCCAGCAGGAGAGGGACAGGACCCACCGGGGAGCTGTTTTTT. It specifies CASRRGTGPTGELFF. V and J are TRBV6-5 and TRBJ2-2, with 8 bases lining up with TRBD1. CDR3 size: 15 residues. In germline, CDR1 is MNHEY, CDR2 SVGAGI. The V and J ends lost 6 bases and 4 bases, in that order; junction bases with no gene match: 7.